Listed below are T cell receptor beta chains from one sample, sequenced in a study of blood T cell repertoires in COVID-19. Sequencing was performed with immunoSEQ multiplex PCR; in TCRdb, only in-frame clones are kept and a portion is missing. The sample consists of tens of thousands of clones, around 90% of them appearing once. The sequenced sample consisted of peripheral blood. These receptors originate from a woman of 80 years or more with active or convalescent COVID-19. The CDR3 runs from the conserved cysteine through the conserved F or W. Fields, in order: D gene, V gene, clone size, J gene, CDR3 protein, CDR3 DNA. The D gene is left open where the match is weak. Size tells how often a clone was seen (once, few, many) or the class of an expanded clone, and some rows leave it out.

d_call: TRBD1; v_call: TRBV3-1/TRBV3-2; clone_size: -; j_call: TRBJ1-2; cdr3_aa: CASSQWRGDRGNGYTF; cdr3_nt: TGTGCCAGCAGCCAATGGAGGGGGGACAGGGGGAATGGCTACACCTTC
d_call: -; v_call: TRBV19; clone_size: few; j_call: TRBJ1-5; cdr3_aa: CASRRDYGYHF; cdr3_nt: TGTGCCAGTCGACGGGACTACGGGTATCATTTT
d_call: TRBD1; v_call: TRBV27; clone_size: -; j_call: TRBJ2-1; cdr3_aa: CASSTQNTLQGISSYNEQFF; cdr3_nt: TGTGCCAGCAGTACACAAAATACTCTACAGGGGATTAGCTCCTACAATGAGCAGTTCTTC
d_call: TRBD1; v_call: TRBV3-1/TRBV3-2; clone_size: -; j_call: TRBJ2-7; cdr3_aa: CASSQGTGMWNEQYF; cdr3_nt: TGTGCCAGCAGCCAAGGGACAGGGATGTGGAACGAGCAGTACTTC
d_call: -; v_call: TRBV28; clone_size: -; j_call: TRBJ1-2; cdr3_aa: CATNSYGYTF; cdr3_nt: TGTGCCACCAACAGCTATGGCTACACCTTC
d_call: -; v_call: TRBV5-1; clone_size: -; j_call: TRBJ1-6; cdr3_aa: CASSLVGGNSPLHF; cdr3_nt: TGCGCCAGCAGCCTGGTGGGAGGTAATTCACCCCTCCACTTT
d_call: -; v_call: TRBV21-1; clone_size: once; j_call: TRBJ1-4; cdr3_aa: CASSGDRGTTNEKLFF; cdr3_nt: TGTGCCAGCAGCGGGGACAGGGGCACAACTAATGAAAAACTGTTTTTT
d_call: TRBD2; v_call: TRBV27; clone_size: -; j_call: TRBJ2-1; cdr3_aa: CASSSGGAGGKYEQFF; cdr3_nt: TGTGCCAGCAGTTCCGGGGGAGCGGGGGGAAAATATGAGCAGTTCTTC
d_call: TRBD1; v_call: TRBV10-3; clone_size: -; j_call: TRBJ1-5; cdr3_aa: CAISEGTGPQHF; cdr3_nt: TGTGCCATCAGTGAAGGGACAGGGCCCCAGCATTTT
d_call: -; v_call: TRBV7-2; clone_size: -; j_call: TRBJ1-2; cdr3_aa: CASSSPVEGYGYTF; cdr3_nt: TGTGCCAGCAGCTCCCCAGTGGAGGGCTATGGCTACACCTTC
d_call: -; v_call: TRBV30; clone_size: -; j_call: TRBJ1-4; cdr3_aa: CAWSVPGYEKLFF; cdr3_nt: TGTGCCTGGAGTGTTCCGGGGTACGAAAAACTGTTTTTT
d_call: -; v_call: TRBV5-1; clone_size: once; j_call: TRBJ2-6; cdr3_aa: CASSLGGAAGANVLTF; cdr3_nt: TGCGCCAGCAGCTTGGGCGGGGCCGCTGGGGCCAACGTCCTGACTTTC
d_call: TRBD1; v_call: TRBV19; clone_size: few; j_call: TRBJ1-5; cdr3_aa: CASSAGGQGATYYQPQHF; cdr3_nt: TGTGCCAGTAGTGCTGGGGGACAGGGGGCGACGTACTATCAGCCCCAGCATTTT
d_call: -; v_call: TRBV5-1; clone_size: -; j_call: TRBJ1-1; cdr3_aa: CASRGNGVTEAFF; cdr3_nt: TGCGCCAGCCGAGGGAACGGGGTCACTGAAGCTTTCTTT
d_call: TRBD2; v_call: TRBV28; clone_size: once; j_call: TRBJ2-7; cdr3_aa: CASSPTRGLLSEQYF; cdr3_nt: TGTGCCAGCAGTCCCACTCGGGGACTACTGAGCGAGCAGTACTTC
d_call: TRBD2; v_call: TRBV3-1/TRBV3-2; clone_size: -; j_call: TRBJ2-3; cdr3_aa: CASSQGLAGGGTDTQYF; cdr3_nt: TGTGCCAGCAGCCAGGGACTAGCGGGGGGGGGCACAGATACGCAGTATTTT
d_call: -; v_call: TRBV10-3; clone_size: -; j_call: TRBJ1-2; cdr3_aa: CAISDLPGSYGYTF; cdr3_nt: TGTGCCATCAGTGATCTACCGGGGTCCTATGGCTACACCTTC
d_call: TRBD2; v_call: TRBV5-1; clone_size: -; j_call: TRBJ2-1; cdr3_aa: CASSLAPSGIGDEQFF; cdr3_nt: TGCGCCAGCAGCTTGGCCCCTAGCGGGATAGGTGATGAGCAGTTCTTC
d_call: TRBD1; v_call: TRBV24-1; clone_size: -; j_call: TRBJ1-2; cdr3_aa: CATSGGDRVGGRYGYTF; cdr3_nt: TGTGCCACCAGTGGCGGAGACAGGGTAGGGGGCCGCTATGGCTACACCTTC
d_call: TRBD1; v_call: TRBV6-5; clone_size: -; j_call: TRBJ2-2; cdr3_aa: CASSYGQGGNTGELFF; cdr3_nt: TGTGCCAGCAGTTACGGACAGGGGGGGAACACCGGGGAGCTGTTTTTT
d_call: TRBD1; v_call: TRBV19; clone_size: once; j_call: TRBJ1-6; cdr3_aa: CASSSPGQGIYNSPLHF; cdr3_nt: TGTGCCAGTAGTTCCCCGGGACAGGGGATCTATAATTCACCCCTCCACTTT
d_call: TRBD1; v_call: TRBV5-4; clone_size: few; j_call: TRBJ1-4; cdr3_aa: CASSPTGATNEKLFF; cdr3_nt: TGTGCCAGCAGCCCTACAGGGGCAACTAATGAAAAACTGTTTTTT
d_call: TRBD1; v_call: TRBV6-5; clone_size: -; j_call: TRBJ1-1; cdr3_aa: CASSSPSRGIEAFF; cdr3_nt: TGTGCCAGCAGTTCGCCGTCCAGGGGGATTGAAGCTTTCTTT
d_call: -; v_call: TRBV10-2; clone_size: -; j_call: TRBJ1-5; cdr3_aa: CASSERYSNQPQHF; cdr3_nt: TGCGCCAGCAGTGAGCGGTATAGCAATCAGCCCCAGCATTTT
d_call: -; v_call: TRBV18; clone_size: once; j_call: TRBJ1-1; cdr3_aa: CASSPTGKNTEAFF; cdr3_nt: TGTGCCAGCTCACCAACAGGCAAGAACACTGAAGCTTTCTTT
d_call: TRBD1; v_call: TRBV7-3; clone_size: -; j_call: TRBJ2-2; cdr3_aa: CASSLIRGPTGELFF; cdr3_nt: TGTGCCAGCAGCTTAATAAGGGGGCCCACCGGGGAGCTGTTTTTT
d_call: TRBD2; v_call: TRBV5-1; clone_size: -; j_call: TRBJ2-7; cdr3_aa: CASKQWGGTYEQYF; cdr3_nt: TGCGCCAGCAAGCAGTGGGGGGGGACCTACGAGCAGTACTTC
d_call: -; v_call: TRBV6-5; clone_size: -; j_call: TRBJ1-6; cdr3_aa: CASSTSPDRYSPLHF; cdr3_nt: TGTGCCAGCAGTACCTCCCCCGACAGGTATTCACCCCTCCACTTT
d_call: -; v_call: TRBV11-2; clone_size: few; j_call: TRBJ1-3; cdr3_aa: CASSLEYGYSGNTIYF; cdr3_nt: TGTGCCAGCAGCTTAGAATACGGGTACTCTGGAAACACCATATATTTT
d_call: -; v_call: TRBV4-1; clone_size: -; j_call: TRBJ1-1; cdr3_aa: CASSRGGARQATEAFF; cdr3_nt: TGCGCCAGCAGCCGCGGGGGGGCCAGGCAAGCAACTGAAGCTTTCTTT
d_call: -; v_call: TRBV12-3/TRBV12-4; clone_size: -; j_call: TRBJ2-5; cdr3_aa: CASSLSGETQYF; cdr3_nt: TGTGCCAGCAGTTTATCTGGCGAGACCCAGTACTTC
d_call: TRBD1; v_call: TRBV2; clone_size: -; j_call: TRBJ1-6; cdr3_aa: CASSPGRRGTVSPLHF; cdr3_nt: TGTGCCAGCAGCCCTGGACGACGGGGGACAGTTTCACCCCTCCACTTT
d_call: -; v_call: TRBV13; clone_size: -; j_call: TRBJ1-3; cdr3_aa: CASSLDSSSGNTIYF; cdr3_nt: TGTGCCAGCAGCTTAGACAGTTCCTCTGGAAACACCATATATTTT
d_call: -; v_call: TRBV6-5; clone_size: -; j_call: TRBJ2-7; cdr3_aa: CASSLSGYEQYF; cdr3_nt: TGTGCCAGCAGTCTCTCGGGCTACGAGCAGTACTTC
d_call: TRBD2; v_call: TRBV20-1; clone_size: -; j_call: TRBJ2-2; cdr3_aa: CSASFSGGSGELFF; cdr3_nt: TGCAGTGCTAGTTTTAGCGGGGGGTCCGGGGAGCTGTTTTTT
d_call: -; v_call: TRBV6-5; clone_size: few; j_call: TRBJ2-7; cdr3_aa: CASSLRGYEQYF; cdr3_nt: TGTGCCAGCAGTCTGCGGGGCTACGAGCAGTACTTC
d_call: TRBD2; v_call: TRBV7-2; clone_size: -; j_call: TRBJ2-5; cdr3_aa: CASSGTSSAETQYF; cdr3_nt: TGTGCCAGCAGTGGGACTAGCAGCGCGGAGACCCAGTACTTC
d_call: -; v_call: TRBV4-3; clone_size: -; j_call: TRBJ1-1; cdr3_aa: CASSQAVNTEAFF; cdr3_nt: TGCGCCAGCAGCCAAGCCGTGAACACTGAAGCTTTCTTT
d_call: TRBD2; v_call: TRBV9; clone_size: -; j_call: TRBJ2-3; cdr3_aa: CASSVGAGVTSSGGALDTQYF; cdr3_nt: TGTGCCAGCAGCGTAGGGGCGGGAGTGACTAGCAGCGGGGGGGCCCTAGATACGCAGTATTTT
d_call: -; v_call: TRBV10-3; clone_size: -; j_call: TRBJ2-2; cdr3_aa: CAISGAGAKNTGELFF; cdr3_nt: TGTGCCATCAGTGGGGCGGGGGCCAAGAACACCGGGGAGCTGTTTTTT
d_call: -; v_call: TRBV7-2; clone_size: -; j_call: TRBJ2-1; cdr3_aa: CASSPQSGGVNEQFF; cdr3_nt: TGTGCCAGCAGCCCCCAATCCGGCGGGGTCAATGAGCAGTTCTTC
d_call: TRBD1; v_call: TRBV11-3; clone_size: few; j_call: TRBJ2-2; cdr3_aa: CASRRDRNTGELFF; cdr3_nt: TGTGCCAGCCGCCGGGACAGGAACACCGGGGAGCTGTTTTTT
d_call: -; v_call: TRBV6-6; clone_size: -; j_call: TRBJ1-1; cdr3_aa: CASSYSGQLNTEAFF; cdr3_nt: TGTGCCAGCAGTTACTCTGGTCAGTTGAACACTGAAGCTTTCTTT
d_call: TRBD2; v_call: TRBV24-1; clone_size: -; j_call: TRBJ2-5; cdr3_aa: CATSDPSGREETQYF; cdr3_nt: TGTGCCACCAGTGATCCTAGCGGGAGAGAAGAGACCCAGTACTTC
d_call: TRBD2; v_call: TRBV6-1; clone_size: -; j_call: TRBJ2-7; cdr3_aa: CASSDRGLAGGSSYEQYF; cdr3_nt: TGTGCCAGCAGTGACCGAGGACTAGCGGGAGGTAGCTCCTACGAGCAGTACTTC
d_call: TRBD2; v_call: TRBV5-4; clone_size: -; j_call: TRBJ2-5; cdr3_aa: CASSPPLAGEWETQYF; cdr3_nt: TGTGCCAGCAGCCCCCCCTTGGCGGGGGAGTGGGAGACCCAGTACTTC
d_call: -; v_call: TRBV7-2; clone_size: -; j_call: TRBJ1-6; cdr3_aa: CASRRGGENSPLHF; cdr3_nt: TGTGCCAGCAGGAGGGGAGGGGAGAATTCACCCCTCCACTTT
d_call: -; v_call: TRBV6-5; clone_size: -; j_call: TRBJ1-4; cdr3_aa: CASSYSTVDREKLFF; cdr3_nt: TGTGCCAGCAGTTACTCGACAGTGGATCGGGAAAAACTGTTTTTT
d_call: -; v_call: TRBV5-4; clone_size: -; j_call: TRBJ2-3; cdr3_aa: CASSSLVADTQYF; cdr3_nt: TGTGCCAGCAGCTCCCTAGTGGCAGATACGCAGTATTTT
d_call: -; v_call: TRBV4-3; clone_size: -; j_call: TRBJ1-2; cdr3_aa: CASSQDVGAIGGYTF; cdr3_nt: TGCGCCAGCAGCCAAGATGTGGGCGCCATAGGTGGCTACACCTTC
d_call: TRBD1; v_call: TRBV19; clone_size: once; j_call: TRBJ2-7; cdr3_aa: CASRTGTGNTYEQYF; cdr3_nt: TGTGCCAGTAGAACCGGGACAGGGAACACCTACGAGCAGTACTTC
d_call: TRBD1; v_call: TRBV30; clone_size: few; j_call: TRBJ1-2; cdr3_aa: CAWSVRGQGISRYGYTF; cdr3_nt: TGTGCCTGGAGTGTCCGCGGACAGGGTATAAGTCGCTATGGCTACACCTTC
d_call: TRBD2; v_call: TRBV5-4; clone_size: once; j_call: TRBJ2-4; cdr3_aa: CASSARTSQGGNIQYF; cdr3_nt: TGTGCCAGCAGCGCTAGGACTAGCCAAGGGGGAAACATTCAGTACTTC
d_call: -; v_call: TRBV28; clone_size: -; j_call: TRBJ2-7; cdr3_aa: CASSFFGGSYEQYF; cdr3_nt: TGTGCCAGCAGTTTTTTCGGCGGCTCCTACGAGCAGTACTTC
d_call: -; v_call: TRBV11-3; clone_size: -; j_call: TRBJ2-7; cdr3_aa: CASSLAGHGYEQYF; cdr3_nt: TGTGCCAGCAGCTTAGCGGGACACGGATACGAGCAGTACTTC